This record concerns one TCR beta chain sequence. Source study methods: Reference gene primer amplification gave estimated nucleated cell counts. Assay: immunoSEQ multiplex PCR; the TCRdb copy retains only in-frame clones and omits some. For V, J and clone size, that table is used; D and trimming come from the DNA. The sample lists a few hundred thousand clones; under 90% were seen once. This record comes from a study of blood T cell repertoires in COVID-19. Study information: Whether acute or convalescent, the COVID-19 samples came from the United States, Italy and Spain. Sources were T cells, B-cell-depleted T cells, or PBMCs; the material itself was cDNA or gDNA.

The sequence was collected from a man in his fifties or sixties with acute or convalescent COVID-19. The sample was peripheral blood.

The CDR3 region is CASSPPPSGRQETQYF. DNA of the CDR3: TGTGCCAGCTCACCGCCCCCTAGCGGGCGTCAAGAGACCCAGTACTTC. This chain links TRBV18 with TRBJ2-5, with 8 bases aligning to TRBD2. The CDR3 is 16 residues long. V gave up 3 bases and J gave up 2 bases; unmatched junction bases: 8. Germline lookup yields CDR1 KGHSH and CDR2 LQKENI.